Below are 17 T cell receptor beta chains sequenced from a single sample in a study of T cells after yellow fever vaccination. TCRdb reprocessed the 5' RACE reads via MiXCR and lists one record per CDR3 protein. Here the sample spans about 550,000 distinct CDR3 sequences, over 15% being singletons. This sample comprised PBMCs, obtained 15 days after the yellow fever booster vaccination. The source of these receptors is a man aged 25-45 years who received the YFV17D yellow fever vaccine.

This clonotype was counted a few times. The chain links TRBV20-1 to TRBJ2-7, with TRBD1 matching 8 bases. CDR3 length: 13 amino acids. Looked up from germline, CDR1 is DFQATT and CDR2 is SNEGSKA (reference sequence). With V trimmed by 2 bases and J by 1 base, 1 base remained unmatched. In DNA form, the CDR3 reads TGCAGTGCTAGACAGGGGGCATCCTACGAGCAGTACTTC. It is translated as CSARQGASYEQYF.

This clonotype was seen many times. The V call is TRBV7-2, the J call TRBJ2-3; no definite D call. This CDR3 comprises 14 residues. Trimming pared 3 bases from V and 0 bases from J, leaving 7 bases between. The germline gives CDR1 SGHTA, CDR2 FQGNSA. The CDR3 region has the DNA TGTGCCAGCAGCTTCGCTCCTAGCACAGATACGCAGTATTTT. This sequence encodes CASSFAPSTDTQYF.

The chain recombines TRBV4-3 with TRBJ2-7; D tentatively fits TRBD1 or TRBD2 (5 bases each). Per the germline V gene, CDR1 is LGHNA and CDR2 is YSLEER. The CDR3 has 15 residues. V lost 4 bases and J 0 bases, leaving 13 bases between the germline ends. CDR3 nucleotide sequence: TGCGCCAGCAGCCCCGGGACGGTCAGCTCCTACGAGCAGTACTTC. This codes for CASSPGTVSSYEQYF.

The chain links TRBV7-9 to TRBJ2-1; no firm D call. Per germline, CDR1 SEHNR and CDR2 FQNEAQ (reference sequence). Trimming stripped 1 base from V and 6 bases from J, with 10 bases between. The CDR3 contains 14 residues. CDR3 nucleotide sequence: TGTGCCAGCAGCTTAGGAGCCGCCGGCAATGAGCAGTTCTTC. Its translation is CASSLGAAGNEQFF.

V usage is TRBV3-1 and J usage is TRBJ2-1, with D tentatively TRBD1 or TRBD2 (5 bases each). The germline gives CDR1 LGHDT, CDR2 YNNKEL (reference sequence). The ends were cut back, 1 base at V and 5 bases at J, with 15 bases in the middle. The CDR3 spans 16 residues. CDR3 sequence reads: CASSQARGRWDNEQFF. CDR3 coding DNA: TGTGCCAGCAGCCAAGCTCGGGGCCGGTGGGACAATGAGCAGTTCTTC.

The chain recombines TRBV10-3 with TRBJ2-3, with D tentatively TRBD1 or TRBD2 (6 bases each). Germline lookup yields CDR1 ENHRY and CDR2 SYGVKD. The ends were cut back, 8 bases at V and 1 base at J, with 16 bases in the middle. This CDR3 is 15 amino acids long. CDR3 in DNA: TGTGCCATCGGGACCGGGGGACAACGCACAGATACGCAGTATTTT. Its protein product is CAIGTGGQRTDTQYF.

This clonotype showed up just a few times. This chain uses TRBV18 with TRBJ2-3; perhaps TRBD2 as D (6 bases). The length of the CDR3 is 17 residues. V was shortened by 3 bases and J by 2 bases, with 18 bases between the two germline ends. Looked up from germline, CDR1 is KGHSH and CDR2 is LQKENI. In DNA, the CDR3 is TGTGCCAGCTCACCGCCCAATTCGGGACTGGTCACAGATACGCAGTATTTT. It specifies CASSPPNSGLVTDTQYF.

V and J are TRBV6-2 or TRBV6-3 and TRBJ1-1, with D uncertain. Trimming took off 5 bases at V and 2 bases at J, with 9 bases between the two ends. The germline V gene encodes CDR1 MNHEY and CDR2 SVGEGT. CDR3 length: 13 amino acids. The CDR3 region has the DNA TGTGCCAGCAGTACACAACCTAACACTGAAGCTTTCTTT. It translates to CASSTQPNTEAFF.

The table lists this clonotype with a few counts. The V call is TRBV7-9, the J call TRBJ1-1; D gene uncertain. In germline, CDR1 is SEHNR, CDR2 FQNEAQ (reference sequence). V dropped 3 bases and J dropped 10 bases, with 6 bases sitting between them. CDR3 length: 10 residues. Here the CDR3 DNA reads TGTGCCAGCAGCTTCGAGACAGCTTTCTTT. It is translated as CASSFETAFF.

The CDR3 DNA is TGCGCCAGCAGCTCTGTGGGGGGGAGGACGAATGAGCAGTTCTTC. The encoded protein is CASSSVGGRTNEQFF. The chain recombines TRBV5-1 with TRBJ2-1, with 7 bases that match TRBD2. CDR3 length: 15 residues. After removal of 3 bases from V and 7 bases from J, the junction contained 10 bases not matched to a gene. Germline V gene lookup returns CDR1 SGHRS and CDR2 YFSETQ.

This clonotype was seen only a few times. The V call is TRBV9, the J call TRBJ2-4, with a tentative D call TRBD1 (6 bases). V gave up 4 bases and J gave up 6 bases, with 14 bases separating them. Germline V CDR1 and CDR2: SGDLS, YYNGEE. The CDR3 has 14 amino acids. CDR3 amino acids: CASSSGQNTNIQYF. For the CDR3, the DNA is TGTGCCAGCAGCTCAGGACAGAATACAAACATTCAGTACTTC. The variable domain in full, with the rest retrieved from reference TRBV9 and TRBJ2-4, is DSGVTQTPKHLITATGQRVTLRCSPRSGDLSVYWYQQSLDQGLQFLIQYYNGEERAKGNILERFSAQQFPDLHSELNLSSLELGDSALYFCASSSGQNTNIQYFGAGTRLSVL.

In its sample, this clonotype was seen a few times. CDR3 region: CASLGNTNTGELFF. The CDR3 DNA reads as TGTGCCAGCCTCGGAAATACGAACACCGGGGAGCTGTTTTTT. This chain connects TRBV28 to TRBJ2-2; D ambiguous. Trimming pared 8 bases from V and 0 bases from J, leaving 10 bases between. The CDR3 consists of 14 residues. In germline, CDR1 is MDHEN, CDR2 SYDVKM.

The gene calls are TRBV27 and TRBJ1-1; D is ambiguous. Trimming took off 8 bases at V and 1 base at J, with 11 bases between the two ends. The CDR3 length is 13 residues. In germline, CDR1 is MNHEY, CDR2 SMNVEV (reference sequence). The CDR3 sequence is CASVEWGNTEAFF. In nucleotides, the CDR3 is TGTGCCAGCGTGGAGTGGGGGAACACTGAAGCTTTCTTT.

In this sample, this clonotype turned up a few times. The CDR3 DNA sequence: TGTGCCAGCGGACAGGGGGTTGGCTACACCTTC. It translates to CASGQGVGYTF. This chain uses TRBV6-2 or TRBV6-3 with TRBJ1-2, with TRBD1 matching 10 bases. V dropped 8 bases and J dropped 7; count of bases not matched to a gene: 1. This CDR3 is built from 11 residues. CDR1 is MNHEY and CDR2 is SVGEGT in the germline V gene.

The V gene is TRBV20-1, the J gene TRBJ2-3; 9 bases are shared with TRBD2. Germline V gene data show CDR1 as DFQATT and CDR2 as SNEGSKA (reference sequence). CDR3 length: 17 residues. Trimming at V came to 2 bases and at J to 0 bases, leaving 9 bases not matched to a gene. The CDR3 here is CSARLPSGTASTDTQYF. Here the CDR3 DNA reads TGCAGTGCTAGACTGCCTAGCGGGACCGCTAGCACAGATACGCAGTATTTT.

CDR3 sequence: CASGEEPHNEQFF. For the CDR3, the DNA is TGCGCCAGCGGGGAGGAGCCCCACAATGAGCAGTTCTTC. The genes are TRBV5-1 and TRBJ2-1, with D possibly TRBD2 on 6 matching bases. The germline V gene has CDR1 SGHRS and CDR2 YFSETQ. This CDR3 is 13 amino acids long. The ends were cut back, 7 bases at V and 5 bases at J, with 13 bases in the middle.

V and J are TRBV2 and TRBJ2-3; 8 bases match TRBD2. J lost 4 bases, V lost 6 bases, and 9 bases had no gene match. The germline V gene has CDR1 SNHLY and CDR2 FYNNEI. This CDR3 region has 15 residues. CDR3: CASRLSGSRADTQYF. CDR3 nucleotides: TGTGCCAGCAGGCTGAGCGGGAGCAGGGCAGATACGCAGTATTTT.